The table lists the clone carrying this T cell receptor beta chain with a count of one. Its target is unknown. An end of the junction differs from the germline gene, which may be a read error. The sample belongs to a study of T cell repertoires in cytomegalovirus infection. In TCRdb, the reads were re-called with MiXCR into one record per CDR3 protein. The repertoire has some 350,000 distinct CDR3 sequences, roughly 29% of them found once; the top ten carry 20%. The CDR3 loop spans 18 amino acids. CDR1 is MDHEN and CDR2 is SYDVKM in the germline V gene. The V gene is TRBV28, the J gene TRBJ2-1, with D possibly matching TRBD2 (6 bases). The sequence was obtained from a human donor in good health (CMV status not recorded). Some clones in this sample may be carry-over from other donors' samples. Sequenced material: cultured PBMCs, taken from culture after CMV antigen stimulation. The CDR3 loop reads CASSYLHQAGSSYNEQIF. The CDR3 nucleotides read TGTGCCAGCAGTTACCTCCACCAGGCGGGGAGCTCCTACAATGAGCAGATCTTC.